This TCR beta chain comes out of a study of radiotherapy plus CTLA-4 blockade in lung cancer. As for the study in general: Patients showed objective responses in 15% to 20% of cases and disease control in less than 35%.

Germline assignment: CDR1 MDHEN and CDR2 SYDVKM. The CDR3 has 15 amino acids. The V gene lost 10 bases and the J gene lost 2 bases, with 20 bases spanning the gap. Study conclusions and caveats: Dynamics of early blood T cell clones, together with interferon-beta, were reportedly the best predictors of response.

As regards this clone: What it binds is unknown.

Assay used: immunoSEQ multiplex PCR; TCRdb lists only in-frame clones, some missing. This sample has about 59,000 clones, with approximately 82% found just once. Sequencing was performed on peripheral blood, taken from a patient treated with radiotherapy plus ipilimumab. This sequence joins TRBV28 and TRBJ2-5, with D tentatively TRBD2 (6 bases). This clonotype was obtained from a human donor with non-small cell lung cancer whose response to radiotherapy plus ipilimumab could not be evaluated. This chain's CDR3 is CATSGKGLPQETQYF. The CDR3 region has the DNA TGTGCCACTTCTGGGAAGGGACTCCCACAAGAGACCCAGTACTTC.